The subject of this entry is one T cell receptor beta chain. Its antigen is not yet known. Base qualities are not provided; no much larger clone lies one nucleotide away. The entry originates in a study of blood T cell repertoires in COVID-19 (dated by TCRdb to 2020 to 2021). At the level of the whole study: The collaborator samples originated in the United States, Italy and Spain and spanned the acute and convalescent phases of COVID-19. Samples were obtained from the ongoing ImmuneRACE study (first 160 participants) and from about 1,300 subjects provided by 6 global collaborators. Subjects who had been exposed to COVID-19, were actively infected with it, or had recovered from it provided the deeply sampled blood TCRbeta repertoires that made up the dataset. A freely available public database, intended as a resource for researchers studying the immune response to SARS-CoV-2, is where the repertoires were released. The prospective study material was composed of cDNA or gDNA derived from T cells, B-cell-depleted T cells, or PBMCs. Where available, HLA class I and class II types were taken from metadata supplied by the sample provider and were not determined by assay-based typing. Nearly every sample came with metadata listing a de-identified subject ID, COVID-19 status, age in years and sex.

TCRbeta CDR3 regions were amplified from genomic DNA by means of the immunoSEQ Assay, a bias-controlled multiplex PCR. The paper's processing steps were these. Nucleated cell counts per sample were estimated from amplification of reference gene primers within the assay. Sequence reads were collapsed and filtered to measure the absolute abundance of every unique TCRbeta CDR3 rearrangement. For each sample, productive Simpson clonality was calculated by taking the square root of Simpson's diversity index across productive rearrangements. Not all clones reach the TCRdb copy of this immuneACCESS table, which keeps in-frame sequences only. Checked studies attribute under half of the gap to unresolved V genes and leave the rest unexplained. V and J calls and clone size are those listed in that table; D and trimming were worked out from the DNA. The sample table contains 200,000 to 300,000 clones; only one count was recorded for about 85% of them. Around 2% of the sample belongs to the ten largest clones.

Here is what the overall study found, with its caveats: Clinical and demographic metadata were provided uncurated, with the amount varying by source and participant.

Samples from volunteer blood donors who had recovered from COVID-19 were contributed by a second Seattle source. Each collaborating institution followed its own protocols to collect whole blood in K2EDTA tubes. For TCRbeta analysis, collaborator samples were shipped as frozen whole blood, as isolated PBMCs, or as DNA extracted from either sample type. This TCR was sampled from a man aged 25-45 years who had recovered from COVID-19. The sample was peripheral blood.

Here the CDR3 is given as CASSEFGGHQDQETQYF. The sequence in DNA is TGTGCCAGCAGTGAATTCGGAGGGCACCAGGATCAAGAGACCCAGTACTTC. Rearrangement joined TRBV6-1 to TRBJ2-5; TRBD2 might be the D gene, on 6 matching bases. The CDR3 numbers 17 residues from cysteine through phenylalanine. Only CDR3 DNA is held: 51 bases, read in frame from base 1. Based on the germline V gene, the CDR1 and CDR2 sequences are MNHNS and SASEGT. Trimming at the junction amounts to 2 bases on V and 2 bases on J, and the germline ends lie 18 bases apart.